The next 21 T cell receptor beta chains were all read from a single sample in a study of metastatic and nonmetastatic thyroid tumors. With MiXCR, TCRdb reprocessed the PCR reads. The table shows under 5,500 clones, with 20% to 25% occurring only once. The entire patient cohort was treatment-naive prior to thyroid surgery. Sequencing was performed on adjacent normal tissue. Receptors were obtained from a female donor with papillary thyroid cancer or a benign thyroid nodule (not recorded which). Some clones in this sample may be carry-over from other donors' samples.

V and J are TRBV6-5 and TRBJ1-1; D unclear. Germline CDR1 is MNHEY and CDR2 is SVGAGI. With 5 bases removed from V and 1 base from J, the gap between germline ends came to 11 bases. The CDR3 sequence is 14 residues long. CDR3 sequence (DNA): TGTGCCAGCAGTCACTTTGGGGAGAACACTGAAGCTTTCTTT. The encoded protein is CASSHFGENTEAFF.

This clone has just a few counts. A read error may account for a junction end that differs from germline. This chain links TRBV10-3 with TRBJ2-3, with D possibly matching TRBD2 (5 bases). CDR1 is ENHRY, CDR2 SYGVKD, per germline. The CDR3 is made up of 15 amino acids. This CDR3 reads CAIQEETATTDTQYF. The CDR3 nucleotides read TGTGCCATCCAGGAGGAGACCGCCACCACAGATACGCAATATTTT.

This clone counts as medium-sized (0.01 to 0.1%). This chain links TRBV10-2 with TRBJ2-2; no firm D call. The CDR3 length is 14 residues. The V and J ends lost 4 bases and 3 bases respectively, with 9 bases between them. CDR1 and CDR2 from the germline V gene are WSHSY and SAAADI. In DNA, the CDR3 is TGCGCCAGCAGTGGTCACACATACACCGGGGAGCTGTTTTTT. The encoded protein is CASSGHTYTGELFF.

This clone was detected many times. The chain employs TRBV20-1 and TRBJ2-3; D possibly matches TRBD1 or TRBD2 (6 bases each). V lost 4 bases to trimming and J lost 0 bases, with 11 bases between them. The germline CDR1 and CDR2 sequences are DFQATT and SNEGSKA (reference sequence). This CDR3 region has 14 residues. The CDR3 reads CSAISGASTDTQYF. The CDR3 DNA follows: TGCAGTGCTATCTCGGGGGCTAGCACAGATACGCAGTATTTT.

This clone has ten or more counts. V is TRBV20-1 and J is TRBJ1-4, with D perhaps matching TRBD1 (5 bases). Germline assignment: CDR1 DFQATT and CDR2 SNEGSKA (reference sequence). The CDR3 is 13 amino acids. V dropped 6 bases and J dropped 2 bases, with 10 bases sitting between them. The chain's CDR3 is CSAGEFTNEKLFF. The CDR3 nucleotides are TGCAGTGCAGGGGAGTTTACTAATGAAAAACTGTTTTTT.

This clone rates as medium-sized. The genes are TRBV27 and TRBJ2-7; weak D call: TRBD1 (7 bases). The V gene lost 2 bases and the J gene lost 2 bases, with 10 bases spanning the gap. CDR3 length: 14 residues. From germline, CDR1 is MNHEY and CDR2 SMNVEV (reference sequence). Written as DNA, the CDR3 is TGTGCCAGCAGTTTAGGCGGGACAGCCTACGAGCAGTACTTC. Translating gives CASSLGGTAYEQYF.

This clone was picked up one time. The V call is TRBV19, the J call TRBJ1-3, with a weak D call TRBD1 (5 bases). This CDR3 has 13 amino acids. CDR1 is LNHDA, CDR2 SQIVND, per germline (reference sequence). Trimming took off 7 bases at V and 4 bases at J, with 11 bases between the two ends. As DNA, the CDR3 is TGTGCCAGTAATAAGGGGCAAGGAAACACCATATATTTT. Translating it yields CASNKGQGNTIYF.

This clone was observed at least ten times. The chain employs TRBV25-1 and TRBJ1-2; a possible D gene is TRBD1 (5 bases). Germline-derived CDR1 and CDR2 are MGHDK and SYGVNS. V lost 2 bases to trimming and J lost 8 bases, with 6 bases between them. The CDR3 has 11 residues. The CDR3 reads CASSEGGGYTF. The CDR3 nucleotides read TGTGCCAGCAGTGAAGGGGGGGGCTACACCTTC.

This clone qualifies as medium-sized. V and J are TRBV10-3 and TRBJ2-3, with D possibly being TRBD1 (7 bases). CDR3 length equals 12 residues. The V gene lost 5 bases and the J gene lost 7 bases, with 10 bases spanning the gap. Germline CDR1 reads ENHRY; CDR2 reads SYGVKD. The CDR3 sequence: CAISPGGNTQYF. Written as DNA, the CDR3 is TGTGCCATCAGTCCAGGGGGGAATACGCAGTATTTT.

V and J are TRBV2 and TRBJ2-7; 8 bases line up with TRBD1. J was trimmed by 4 bases and V by 7 bases; bases with no gene match: 9. This CDR3 region has 14 residues. Germline V gene sequence: CDR1 SNHLY, CDR2 FYNNEI. The CDR3 reads CASNSWTGIYEQYF. CDR3 sequence (DNA): TGTGCCAGCAATAGCTGGACAGGGATTTACGAGCAGTACTTC.

This clone is labeled as medium-sized. CDR3 amino acids: CASSPQVGENYGYTF. CDR3 DNA sequence: TGTGCCAGTAGTCCTCAAGTGGGCGAAAACTATGGCTACACCTTC. The chain uses TRBV19 and TRBJ1-2; D remains unclear. This CDR3 contains 15 residues. V dropped 5 bases and J dropped 2 bases, with 15 bases sitting between them. The V gene's germline CDR1 is LNHDA and CDR2 SQIVND (reference sequence).

In its sample, this clone is medium-sized (0.01 to 0.1%). Other DNA sequences in the sample encode the same CDR3. This chain connects TRBV10-3 to TRBJ2-5; unclear D gene. CDR3 length: 11 amino acids. Per germline, CDR1 ENHRY and CDR2 SYGVKD. V was trimmed by 10 bases and J by 5 bases, leaving 11 bases between them. DNA of the CDR3: TGTGCCAGCGCCCGAGGTGAGACCCAGTACTTC. It codes for CASARGETQYF.

V gene TRBV20-1 combines with J gene TRBJ2-1; D ambiguous. CDR1 is DFQATT and CDR2 is SNEGSKA in the germline V gene (reference sequence). The V end was cut by 0 bases, the J end by 4 bases, with 10 bases between. The CDR3 extends over 14 amino acids. CDR3 DNA sequence: TGCAGTGCTAGAGATCTTAGGACGTACAATGAGCAGTTCTTC. It translates to CSARDLRTYNEQFF.

This clone was recorded a few times. The V call is TRBV19, the J call TRBJ2-2, with D unresolved. V was cut by 8 bases and J by 1 base, with 8 bases left in between. CDR1 and CDR2 (germline): LNHDA, SQIVND (reference sequence). CDR3 length: 13 amino acids. The CDR3 nucleotides are TGTGCCAGTTCTTGGATGAACACCGGGGAGCTGTTTTTT. The encoded protein is CASSWMNTGELFF.

This clone is labeled as medium-sized. The V call is TRBV7-8, the J call TRBJ2-1; maybe TRBD1 (5 bases). Trimming took off 5 bases at V and 10 bases at J, with 12 bases between the two ends. The CDR3 runs 12 residues. Germline values: CDR1 SGHVS, CDR2 FQNEAQ. The CDR3 loop is CASSQDSSEQFF. DNA for the CDR3: TGTGCCAGCAGCCAAGACAGTAGCGAGCAGTTCTTC.

In its sample, this clone is medium-sized. This same CDR3 is encoded by further DNA sequences in the sample. The chain uses TRBV3-1 and TRBJ1-6; D might be TRBD1 (5 bases). The CDR3 spans 16 residues. The germline V and J ends were trimmed by 3 bases and 3 bases, with 12 bases remaining between them. Germline V CDR1 and CDR2: LGHDT, YNNKEL (reference sequence). The CDR3 sequence is CASSQTPGLYNSPLHF. In nucleotides, the CDR3 is TGTGCCAGCAGCCAGACTCCGGGACTCTATAATTCACCCCTCCACTTT.

This clone showed up just a few times. V gene TRBV2 combines with J gene TRBJ1-1, with 9 bases identical to TRBD1. The CDR3 has 13 residues. With V trimmed by 4 bases and J by 5 bases, 2 bases remained unmatched. Germline V CDR1 and CDR2: SNHLY, FYNNEI. Here the CDR3 reads CASSGQGGTEAFF. The DNA for the CDR3 is TGTGCCAGCAGTGGACAGGGGGGGACTGAAGCTTTCTTT.

The chain couples TRBV6-2 or TRBV6-3 to TRBJ2-3, with 7 positions matching TRBD1. Trimming at V came to 6 bases and at J to 4 bases, leaving 7 bases not matched to a gene. The V gene's germline CDR1 is MNHEY and CDR2 SVGEGT. The CDR3 totals 14 residues. The CDR3 here is CASRPTGWADTQYF. The CDR3 DNA sequence: TGTGCCAGCAGGCCGACAGGGTGGGCAGATACGCAGTATTTT.

The V call is TRBV20-1, the J call TRBJ1-2; possibly TRBD1 for D (5 bases). V was clipped by 0 bases and J by 4 bases, with 15 bases between them. This CDR3 has 15 amino acids. Germline CDR1 is DFQATT and CDR2 is SNEGSKA (reference sequence). The CDR3 reads CSARDVAGGGYGYTF. The CDR3, as DNA: TGCAGTGCTAGAGATGTGGCGGGGGGTGGCTATGGCTACACCTTC.

Many counts were recorded for this clone. This chain connects TRBV9 to TRBJ2-3; 7 bases are shared with TRBD1. V was pared by 2 bases and J by 6 bases, with 9 bases of the junction left unmatched. This CDR3 spans 15 amino acids. Per germline, CDR1 SGDLS and CDR2 YYNGEE. CDR3 in DNA: TGTGCCAGCAGCGTCCGGGACAGACATCCGGATACGCAGTATTTT. Translation: CASSVRDRHPDTQYF.

There are many counts of this clone. This sequence joins TRBV7-9 and TRBJ2-5; 8 bases are shared with TRBD2. Germline CDR1 and CDR2: SEHNR and FQNEAQ (reference sequence). V lost 4 bases to trimming and J lost 3 bases; unmatched junction nucleotides: 7. The CDR3 sequence is 15 residues long. The CDR3 is CASSSYFSGEETQYF. CDR3 coding DNA: TGTGCCAGCAGCTCTTACTTTAGCGGGGAAGAGACCCAGTACTTC.